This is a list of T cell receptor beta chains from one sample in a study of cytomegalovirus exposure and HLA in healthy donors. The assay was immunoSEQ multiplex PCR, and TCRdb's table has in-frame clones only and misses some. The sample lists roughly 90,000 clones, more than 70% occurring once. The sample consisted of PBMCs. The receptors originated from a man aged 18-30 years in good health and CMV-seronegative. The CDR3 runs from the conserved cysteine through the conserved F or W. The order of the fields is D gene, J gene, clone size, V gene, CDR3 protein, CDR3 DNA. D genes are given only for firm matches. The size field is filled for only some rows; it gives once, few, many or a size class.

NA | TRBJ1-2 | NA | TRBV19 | CASSGRSLYGYTF | TGTGCCAGTAGCGGGAGGAGTCTCTATGGCTACACCTTC
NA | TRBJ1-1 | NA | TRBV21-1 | CASSTYRDTEAFF | TGTGCCAGCAGCACCTACAGGGACACTGAAGCTTTCTTT
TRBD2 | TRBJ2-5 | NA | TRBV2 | CASSNGLAGTGQETQYF | TGTGCCAGCAGTAACGGACTAGCGGGGACCGGCCAAGAGACCCAGTACTTC
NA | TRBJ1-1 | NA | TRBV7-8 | CASSLGGGTEAFF | TGTGCCAGCAGCTTAGGGGGCGGCACTGAAGCTTTCTTT
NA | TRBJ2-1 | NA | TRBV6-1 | CASSEAAGDGEQFF | TGTGCCAGCAGTGAAGCGGCAGGGGACGGAGAGCAGTTCTTC
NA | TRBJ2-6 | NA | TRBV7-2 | CASSLVRYSGSGANVLTF | TGTGCCAGCAGCTTAGTGAGATACTCGGGCTCTGGGGCCAACGTCCTGACTTTC
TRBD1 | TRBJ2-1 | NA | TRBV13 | CASSVGQGNEQFF | TGTGCCAGCAGCGTCGGACAGGGCAATGAGCAGTTCTTC
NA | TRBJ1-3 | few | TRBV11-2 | CASSRLQGNTIYF | TGTGCCAGCAGCCGTCTCCAGGGAAACACCATATATTTT
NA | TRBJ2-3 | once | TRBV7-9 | CASSFLGGGLPTDTQYF | TGTGCCAGCAGCTTCCTCGGCGGGGGCCTCCCAACAGATACGCAGTATTTT
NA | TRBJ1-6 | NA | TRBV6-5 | CASSLLNYSPLHF | TGTGCCAGCTCCCTCCTTAACTATTCACCCCTCCACTTT
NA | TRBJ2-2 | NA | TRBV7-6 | CASSLTGRELFF | TGTGCCAGCAGCTTAACAGGGAGGGAGCTGTTTTTT
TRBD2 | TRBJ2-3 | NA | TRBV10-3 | CAITPSGGGDTQYF | TGTGCCATCACCCCTAGCGGGGGGGGAGATACGCAGTATTTT
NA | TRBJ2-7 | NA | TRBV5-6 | CASSLGNYEQYF | TGTGCCAGCAGCTTGGGCAACTACGAGCAGTACTTC
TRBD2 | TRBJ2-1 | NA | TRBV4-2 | CASSQDLGTSSYNEQFF | TGTGCCAGCAGCCAAGACCTCGGGACTAGCTCCTACAATGAGCAGTTCTTC
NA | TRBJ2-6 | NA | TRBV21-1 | CASSKNRGQGFGANVLTF | TGTGCCAGCAGCAAAAACCGGGGACAGGGGTTTGGGGCCAACGTCCTGACTTTC
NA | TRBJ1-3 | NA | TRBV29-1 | CSVEQFAGAEHMGNTIYF | TGCAGCGTTGAACAATTCGCTGGGGCGGAGCATATGGGAAACACCATATATTTT
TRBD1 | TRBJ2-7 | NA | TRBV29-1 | CSVLTGVSIYEQYF | TGCAGCGTTCTAACAGGGGTATCGATCTACGAGCAGTACTTC
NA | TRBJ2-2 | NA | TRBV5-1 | CASSRGTGPRTGELFF | TGCGCCAGCAGCCGCGGCACAGGCCCACGCACCGGGGAGCTGTTTTTT
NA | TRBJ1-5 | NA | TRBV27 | CASSLGAGSNQPQHF | TGTGCCAGCAGTTTAGGGGCAGGGAGCAATCAGCCCCAGCATTTT
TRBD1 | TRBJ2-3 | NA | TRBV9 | CASSERGRVTDTQYF | TGTGCCAGCAGCGAAAGGGGGCGGGTCACAGATACGCAGTATTTT
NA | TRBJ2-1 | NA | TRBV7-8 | CASSSYPTGRYNEQFF | TGTGCCAGCAGCTCGTACCCCACAGGGAGATACAATGAGCAGTTCTTC
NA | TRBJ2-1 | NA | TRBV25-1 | CATRNPGSGSFNEQFF | TGTGCCACCCGGAACCCGGGATCTGGTAGCTTTAATGAGCAGTTCTTC
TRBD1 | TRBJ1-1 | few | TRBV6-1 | CASSAQGQLMNTEAFF | TGTGCCAGCAGTGCGCAGGGACAGCTCATGAACACTGAAGCTTTCTTT
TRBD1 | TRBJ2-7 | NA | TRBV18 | CAGSPTPRQGREQYF | TGTGCCGGCTCCCCAACCCCGAGACAGGGACGCGAGCAGTACTTC
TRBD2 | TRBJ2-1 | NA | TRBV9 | CASSVEGSGGYNEQFF | TGTGCCAGCAGCGTAGAGGGTAGCGGGGGGTACAATGAGCAGTTCTTC
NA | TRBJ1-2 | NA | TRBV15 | CATSKAGEGYTF | TGTGCCACCAGCAAAGCCGGAGAAGGCTACACCTTC
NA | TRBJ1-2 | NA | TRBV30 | CAWRRGYGYTF | TGTGCCTGGCGCAGGGGCTATGGCTACACCTTC
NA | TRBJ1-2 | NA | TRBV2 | CASSGRQINYGYTF | TGTGCCAGCAGTGGTCGACAGATCAACTATGGCTACACCTTC
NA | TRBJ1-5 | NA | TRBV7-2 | CASSFNPGRELGQPQHF | TGTGCCAGCAGCTTTAATCCAGGGAGGGAATTAGGTCAGCCCCAGCATTTT
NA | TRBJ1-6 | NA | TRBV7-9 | CASSATTGGNSPLHF | TGTGCCAGCAGCGCCACGACAGGTGGGAATTCACCCCTCCACTTT
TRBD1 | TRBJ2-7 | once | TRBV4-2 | CASSQGIAGGYEQYF | TGTGCCAGCAGCCAAGGTATAGCAGGGGGCTACGAGCAGTACTTC
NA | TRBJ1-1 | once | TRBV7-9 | CASSLAPAEAFF | TGTGCCAGCAGCTTAGCGCCAGCTGAAGCTTTCTTT
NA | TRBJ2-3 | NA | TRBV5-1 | CASRKTQASTDTQYF | TGCGCCAGCAGAAAGACACAAGCTAGCACAGATACGCAGTATTTT
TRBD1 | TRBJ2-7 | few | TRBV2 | CASIPDRDYEQYF | TGTGCCAGCATCCCGGACAGGGACTACGAGCAGTACTTC
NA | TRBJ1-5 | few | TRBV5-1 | CASSLAGNSNQPQHF | TGCGCCAGCAGCTTGGCAGGGAATAGCAATCAGCCCCAGCATTTT
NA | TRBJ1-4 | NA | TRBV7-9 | CSSSLRRGLATNEKLFF | TGTTCCAGCAGCTTAAGAAGGGGCCTAGCAACTAATGAAAAACTGTTTTTT